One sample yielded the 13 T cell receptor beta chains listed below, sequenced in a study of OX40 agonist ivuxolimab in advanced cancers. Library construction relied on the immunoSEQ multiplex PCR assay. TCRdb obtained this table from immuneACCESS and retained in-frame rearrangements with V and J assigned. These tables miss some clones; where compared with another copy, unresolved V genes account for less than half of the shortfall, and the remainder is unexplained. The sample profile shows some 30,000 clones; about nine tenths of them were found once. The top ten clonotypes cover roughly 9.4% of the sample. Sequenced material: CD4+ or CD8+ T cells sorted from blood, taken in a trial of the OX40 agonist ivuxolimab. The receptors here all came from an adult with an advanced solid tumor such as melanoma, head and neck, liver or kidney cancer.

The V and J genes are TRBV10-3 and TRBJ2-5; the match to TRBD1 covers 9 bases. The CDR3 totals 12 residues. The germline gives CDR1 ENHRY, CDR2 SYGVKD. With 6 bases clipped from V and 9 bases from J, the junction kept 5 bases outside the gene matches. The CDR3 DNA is TGTGCCATCAGACAGGGGGCGGGGTCCCAGTACTTC. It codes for CAIRQGAGSQYF.

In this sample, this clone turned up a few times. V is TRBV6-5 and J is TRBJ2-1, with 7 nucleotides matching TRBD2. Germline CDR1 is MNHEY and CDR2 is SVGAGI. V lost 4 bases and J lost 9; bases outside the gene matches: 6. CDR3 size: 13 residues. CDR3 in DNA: TGTGCCAGCAGTTCCGGACTAGTTAGTGAGCAGTTCTTC. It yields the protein CASSSGLVSEQFF.

CDR3 loop: CASSEARTGNQPQHF. In DNA, the CDR3 is TGTGCCAGCAGTGAAGCCCGGACAGGGAATCAGCCCCAGCATTTT. This sequence joins TRBV6-1 and TRBJ1-5; 8 bases agree with TRBD1. The V gene's germline CDR1 is MNHNS and CDR2 SASEGT. CDR3 length: 15 residues. Trimming cost V 0 bases and J 4 bases; bases outside gene matches: 2.

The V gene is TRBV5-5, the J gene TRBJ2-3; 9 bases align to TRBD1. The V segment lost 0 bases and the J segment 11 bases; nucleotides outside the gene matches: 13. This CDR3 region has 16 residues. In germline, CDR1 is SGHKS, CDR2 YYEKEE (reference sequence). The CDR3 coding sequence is TGTGCCAGCAGCTTGGGGGGACAGGGAACCTACGTGAGGCAGTATTTT. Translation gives CASSLGGQGTYVRQYF.

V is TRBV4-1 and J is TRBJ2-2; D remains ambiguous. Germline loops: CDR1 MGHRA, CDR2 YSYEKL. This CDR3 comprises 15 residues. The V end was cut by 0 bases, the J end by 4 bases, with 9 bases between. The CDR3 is CASSQDLGSTGELFF. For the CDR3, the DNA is TGCGCCAGCAGCCAAGATCTGGGGTCCACCGGGGAGCTGTTTTTT.

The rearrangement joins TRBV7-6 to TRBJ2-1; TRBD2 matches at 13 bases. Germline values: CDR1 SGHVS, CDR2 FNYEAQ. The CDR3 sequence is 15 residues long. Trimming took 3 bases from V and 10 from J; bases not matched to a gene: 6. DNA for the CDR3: TGTGCCAGCAGCTTTGGACTAGCGGGAGTGGGGGAGCAGTTCTTC. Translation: CASSFGLAGVGEQFF.

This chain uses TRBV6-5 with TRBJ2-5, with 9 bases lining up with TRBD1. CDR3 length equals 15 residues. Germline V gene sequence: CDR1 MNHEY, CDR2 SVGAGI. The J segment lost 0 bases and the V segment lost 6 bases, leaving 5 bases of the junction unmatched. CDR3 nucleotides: TGTGCCAGCAGCTCCGGGACAGGGTACCAAGAGACCCAGTACTTC. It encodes CASSSGTGYQETQYF.

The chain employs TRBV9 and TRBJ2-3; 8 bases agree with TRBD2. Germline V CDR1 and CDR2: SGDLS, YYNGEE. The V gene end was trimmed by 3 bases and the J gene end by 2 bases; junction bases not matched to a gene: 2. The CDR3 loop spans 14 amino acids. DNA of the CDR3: TGTGCCAGCAGCGCCGGGGGGGTCACAGATACGCAGTATTTT. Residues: CASSAGGVTDTQYF. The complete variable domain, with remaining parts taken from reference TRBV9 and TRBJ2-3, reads DSGVTQTPKHLITATGQRVTLRCSPRSGDLSVYWYQQSLDQGLQFLIQYYNGEERAKGNILERFSAQQFPDLHSELNLSSLELGDSALYFCASSAGGVTDTQYFGPGTRLTVL.

The CDR3 region has the DNA TGTGCCAGCAGCCCTGTGGACAGGGAATCTTATGGCTACACCTTC. Protein sequence: CASSPVDRESYGYTF. The chain carries TRBV7-9 and TRBJ1-2, with TRBD1 identical over 8 bases. The CDR3 covers 15 residues. Germline trimming cut 5 bases from V and 5 bases from J; bases unmatched to any gene: 10. The germline V gene encodes CDR1 SEHNR and CDR2 FQNEAQ (reference sequence).

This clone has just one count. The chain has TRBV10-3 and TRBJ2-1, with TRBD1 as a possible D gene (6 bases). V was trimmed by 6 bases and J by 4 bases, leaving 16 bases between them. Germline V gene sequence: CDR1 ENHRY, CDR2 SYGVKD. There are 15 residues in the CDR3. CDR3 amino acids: CAIRSSGATYNEQFF. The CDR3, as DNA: TGTGCCATCAGATCTTCAGGGGCTACTTACAATGAGCAGTTCTTC.

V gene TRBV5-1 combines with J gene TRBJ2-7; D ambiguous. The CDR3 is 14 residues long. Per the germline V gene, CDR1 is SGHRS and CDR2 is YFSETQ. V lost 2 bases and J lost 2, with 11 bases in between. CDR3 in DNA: TGCGCCAGCAGCTTTTCAGCCGCAACCTACGAGCAGTACTTC. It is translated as CASSFSAATYEQYF.

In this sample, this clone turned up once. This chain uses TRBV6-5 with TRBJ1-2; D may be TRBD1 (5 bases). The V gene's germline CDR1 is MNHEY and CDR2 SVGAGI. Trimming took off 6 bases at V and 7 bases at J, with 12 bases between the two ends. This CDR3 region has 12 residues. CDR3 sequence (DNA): TGTGCCAGCAGCCCCGGGGGGGTTGGCTACACCTTC. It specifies CASSPGGVGYTF.

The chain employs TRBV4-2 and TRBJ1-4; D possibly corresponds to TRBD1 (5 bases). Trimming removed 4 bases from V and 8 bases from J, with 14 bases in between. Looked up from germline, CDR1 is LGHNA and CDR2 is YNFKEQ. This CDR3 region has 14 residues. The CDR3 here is CASSPVEGWEKLFF. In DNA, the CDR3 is TGTGCCAGCAGCCCTGTGGAGGGGTGGGAAAAACTGTTTTTT.